This T cell receptor (beta chain) was obtained from a study of technical replicates of blood from four donors. The CDR3 sequence is 13 residues long. Germline V gives CDR1 WNHNN, CDR2 SYGVQD (reference sequence). J lost 1 base, V lost 10 bases, and 4 bases had no gene match. Some clones are missing from TCRdb's copy, which holds only in-frame ones; the method was immunoSEQ multiplex PCR. The data show about 80,000 clones, around 96% seen once. This TCR derives from a human donor in good health. Sequencing was carried out using T cells isolated from PBMCs. V and J are TRBV10-1 and TRBJ2-1; 7 bases are a match to TRBD2. CDR3 bases: TGCGCCATGCCGGGACTATCCTACAATGAGCAGTTCTTC. This gives the protein CAMPGLSYNEQFF.